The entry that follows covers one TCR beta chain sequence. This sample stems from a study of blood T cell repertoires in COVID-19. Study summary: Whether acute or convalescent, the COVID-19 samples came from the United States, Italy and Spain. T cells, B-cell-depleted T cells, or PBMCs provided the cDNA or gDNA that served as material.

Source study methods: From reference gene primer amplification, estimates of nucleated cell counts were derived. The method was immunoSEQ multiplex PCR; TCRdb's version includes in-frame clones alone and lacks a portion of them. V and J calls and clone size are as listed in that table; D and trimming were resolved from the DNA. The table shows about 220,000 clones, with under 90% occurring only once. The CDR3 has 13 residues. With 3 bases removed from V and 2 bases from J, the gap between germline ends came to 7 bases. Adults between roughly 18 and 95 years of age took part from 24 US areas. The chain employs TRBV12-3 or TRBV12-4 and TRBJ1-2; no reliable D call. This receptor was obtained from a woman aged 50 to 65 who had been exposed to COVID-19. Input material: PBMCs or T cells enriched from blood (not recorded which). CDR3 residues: CASSFRQNYGYTF. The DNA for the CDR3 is TGTGCCAGCAGTTTCAGGCAGAACTATGGCTACACCTTC.